This T cell receptor beta chain is from a study of blood T cell repertoires in COVID-19. Looking at the study overall: The analysed material was cDNA or gDNA that came from T cells, B-cell-depleted T cells, or PBMCs.

CDR3 length: 14 amino acids. Between the trimmed V and J ends, which lost 5 bases and 4 bases, there was a span of 15 bases. CDR1 and CDR2 from the germline V gene are SEHNR and FQNEAQ (reference sequence). The assay was immunoSEQ multiplex PCR, and TCRdb's table has in-frame clones only and misses some. The table includes about 26,000 clones, about 90% detected once. V usage is TRBV7-9 and J usage is TRBJ2-7; no firm D call. The receptor's source is a human donor in a cohort sampled during active COVID-19. The specimen was peripheral blood. The CDR3 protein is CASSPPSLTYEQYF. The DNA for the CDR3 is TGTGCCAGCAGCCCCCCCTCACTTACTTACGAGCAGTACTTC. Filled out from reference TRBV7-9 and TRBJ2-7, the complete variable domain reads DTGVSQNPRHKITKRGQNVTFRCDPISEHNRLYWYRQTLGQGPEFLTYFQNEAQLEKSRLLSDRFSAERPKGSFSTLEIQRTEQGDSAMYLCASSPPSLTYEQYFGPGTRLTVT.